Included here is one TCR beta chain sequence, with context. Its cognate antigen has yet to be identified. Base qualities are not recorded, but no much larger clone differs from it by a single base. Library method: 5' RACE. Sequencer: Illumina HiSeq 2500. A second roughly 6 to 11 cycle PCR used a sample-barcoded 5' primer and a J-beta primer mix. Each TCR beta cDNA molecule received a unique molecular identifier from a template-switch 5' adaptor carrying 12 random nucleotides. At least 2.5 million CDR3-containing paired-end reads were obtained from each sample. The Mint cDNA synthesis kit, primed by a TRBC-specific oligonucleotide, was used to synthesize first-strand cDNA from all RNA. All cDNA was treated with uracil-DNA glycosylase and then went through a first 18-cycle PCR with the universal primers M1SS and BC2_uni_R. The original methods were these. For normalization, 1 million high-quality reads were randomly selected from each sample, with every read carrying a distinct molecular identifier. Instead of being binned into consensus sequences, reads with shared molecular identifiers were discarded. MiTCR, run with a Q25 quality threshold and the strictest error-elimination algorithm, handled CDR3 identification, clonotype clustering and error correction. Lower-bound total TCR beta diversity was estimated with a nonparametric unseen species model using Euler transformation. The public sequencing data were trimmed at Q25 with fastp and processed into clonotypes with MiXCR by TCRdb, which kept only in-frame beta chains. Every distinct CDR3 protein forms one entry, paired with its most common genes and DNA. The V and J calls and clone size come from TCRdb's table, not from the authors' own analysis. The sample has about 780,000 distinct CDR3 sequences on record, about a quarter of them singletons. Together, the top ten hold under 3% of the sample.

The CDR3 holds 12 amino acids from the cysteine to the phenylalanine. Only CDR3 DNA remains: 36 bases, in frame from the first base. From a lookup of the germline V gene (reference sequence), CDR1 and CDR2 are DFQATT and SNEGSKA. V lost 1 base and J lost 5 bases; the stretch between them is 7 bases long. The sample belongs to a study of blood T cells in healthy people across ages (dated by TCRdb to between 2014 and 2016). Study-level background: Template switching captured roughly one uniquely barcoded TCR beta cDNA molecule per two T cells in model experiments. Using deep sequencing normalized with unique cDNA molecular identifiers, the study measured how TCR beta repertoire diversity changes with age. Donors were grouped into four age groups: young (average roughly 15 years), middle-aged (39), aged (roughly 67) and long-lived (over 80). Two additional independent replicas of 1 million unique cDNA reads from the same blood draw were analyzed for two donors (one aged 18 to 29 and one aged 80 or older).

Donors were a few dozen systemically healthy Caucasian individuals from Russia aged 6 to 90 years. Each donor gave around 9 milliliters of peripheral blood, collected into EDTA-treated Vacutainer tubes. Ficoll-Paque density-gradient centrifugation was used to isolate PBMCs, with at least 7 million per sample. Total RNA, at least 5.5 micrograms per sample, was extracted from PBMCs with Trizol reagent. For every donor, flow cytometry on a PBMC aliquot measured the percentage of naive CD45RAhigh/CD27high T cells. What the study reported, not specific to this receptor: As age increased, observed TCR beta diversity per million T cells dropped in a roughly linear way, and a significant reduction was already evident by age 40. Compared with the aged group, more naive CD4+ T cells, fewer expanded clones and increased TCR diversity were shown by the long-lived group, suggesting age selection. The CMV infection status of donors was not known, potentially confounding age-related changes in expanded clonotypes. Total diversity estimates from one million sequenced T cells were considered lower bounds and underestimates. Observed TCR beta diversity correlated strongly with the percentage of naive T cells measured by flow cytometry. Because profiling used bulk unsorted PBMCs, naive and antigen-experienced compartments could not be compared conclusively.

These data were likewise used in another study, on T cells of mothers and their children. As the second paper documents: The donors were nine systemically healthy Caucasian individuals, made up of three mothers and their six children. cDNA synthesis consumed the entire amount of extracted RNA, loaded at 1.5 ug RNA in each 15 ul reaction. Sample barcodes and 2-4 random nucleotides were added via the M1S primer in the second PCR. Over 8.5 million TCR beta CDR3 reads came from each mother, compared with around 3 million reads from each child. Thymic selection similarly shapes TCR recombination output in related and unrelated pairs, with minor effect from inherited differences. Normalized repertoire overlap in related mother-child pairs was always slightly higher than in unrelated mother-child pairs, but the difference was never significant. No persistent microchimeric T cell clones were detected, at a sensitivity of roughly 93 clones per million clonotypes. In the study, deep NGS was used to compare the TCR beta repertoires of mothers and children, and features distinguishing related mother-child pairs from unrelated individuals were sought. Mothers averaged approximately 41 +/- 4 years of age and children averaged about 10 +/- 4 years. After adapter ligation with NEBNext reagents, the libraries were sequenced on Illumina HiSeq 2000 with 100+100 nt paired-end reads. To prevent cross-contamination, the mother and child libraries were prepared one month apart and sequenced in separate runs. For each donor, somewhere between about 500,000 and 2,300,000 distinct TCR beta clonotypes were identified. Naive TCR beta clonotypes were estimated from low-frequency clonotypes matched to each donor's FACS-determined naive share, without sorting.

The sequencing input was blood. The chain links TRBV20-1 with TRBJ2-3; too little of a D gene remains to name it. The source of this sequence is a boy younger than 18 in good health. The CDR3 corresponds to CSARAPGDTQYF. The DNA sequence is as follows: TGCAGTGCTAGAGCCCCCGGAGATACGCAGTATTTT.